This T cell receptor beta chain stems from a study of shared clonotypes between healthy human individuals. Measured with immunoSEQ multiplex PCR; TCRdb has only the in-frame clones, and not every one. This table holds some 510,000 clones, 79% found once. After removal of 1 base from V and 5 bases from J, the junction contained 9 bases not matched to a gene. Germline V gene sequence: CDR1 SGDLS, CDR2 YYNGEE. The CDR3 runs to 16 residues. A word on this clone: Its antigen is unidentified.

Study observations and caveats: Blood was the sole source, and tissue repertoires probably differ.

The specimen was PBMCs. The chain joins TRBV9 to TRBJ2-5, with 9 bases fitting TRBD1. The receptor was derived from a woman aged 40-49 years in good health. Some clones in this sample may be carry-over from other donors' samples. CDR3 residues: CASSVQQGAPGETQYF. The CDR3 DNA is TGTGCCAGCAGCGTACAACAGGGGGCGCCAGGGGAGACCCAGTACTTC.